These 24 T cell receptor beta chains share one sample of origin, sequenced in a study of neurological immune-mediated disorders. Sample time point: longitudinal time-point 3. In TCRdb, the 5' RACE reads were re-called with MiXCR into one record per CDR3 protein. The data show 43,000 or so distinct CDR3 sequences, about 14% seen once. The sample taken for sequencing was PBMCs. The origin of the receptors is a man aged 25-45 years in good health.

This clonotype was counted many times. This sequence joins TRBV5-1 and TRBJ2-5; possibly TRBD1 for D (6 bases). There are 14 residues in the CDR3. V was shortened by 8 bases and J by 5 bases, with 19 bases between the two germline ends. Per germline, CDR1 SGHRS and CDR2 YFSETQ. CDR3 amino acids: CASTDRTPRETQYF. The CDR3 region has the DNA TGCGCCAGTACCGACAGGACTCCACGGGAGACCCAGTACTTC. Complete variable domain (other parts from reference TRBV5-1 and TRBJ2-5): KAGVTQTPRYLIKTRGQQVTLSCSPISGHRSVSWYQQTPGQGLQFLFEYFSETQRNKGNFPGRFSGRQFSNSRSEMNVSTLELGDSALYLCASTDRTPRETQYFGPGTRLLVL.

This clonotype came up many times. CDR3 DNA sequence: TGCGCCAGCAGCTTGGGGGGGGGGAATCAGCCCCAGCATTTT. This codes for CASSLGGGNQPQHF. This sequence joins TRBV5-1 and TRBJ1-5; tentatively, D is TRBD1 (5 bases). Germline-derived CDR1 and CDR2 are SGHRS and YFSETQ. This CDR3 has 14 residues. The V end lost 0 bases, the J end lost 4 bases, and 8 bases lay between the germline ends.

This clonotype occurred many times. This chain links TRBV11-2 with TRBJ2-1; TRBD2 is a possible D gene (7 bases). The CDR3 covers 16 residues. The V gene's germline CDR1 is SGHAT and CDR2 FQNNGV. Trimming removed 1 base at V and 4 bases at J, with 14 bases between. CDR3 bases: TGTGCCAGCAGCTTAGTGGGGGGGGCTGGGTACAATGAGCAGTTCTTC. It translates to CASSLVGGAGYNEQFF.

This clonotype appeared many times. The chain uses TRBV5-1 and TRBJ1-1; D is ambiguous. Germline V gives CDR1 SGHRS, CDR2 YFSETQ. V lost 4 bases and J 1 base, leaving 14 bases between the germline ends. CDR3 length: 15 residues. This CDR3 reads CASSPLPPENTEAFF. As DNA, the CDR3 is TGCGCCAGCAGCCCACTTCCGCCTGAGAACACTGAAGCTTTCTTT.

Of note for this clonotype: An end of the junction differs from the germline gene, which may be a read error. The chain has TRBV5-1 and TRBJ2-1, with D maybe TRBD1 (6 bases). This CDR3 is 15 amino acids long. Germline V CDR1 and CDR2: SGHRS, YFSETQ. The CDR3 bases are TGTGCCAGCAGCTTAGGTGACAGGTACGATCGCGAGCAGTTCTTC. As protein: CASSLGDRYDREQFF.

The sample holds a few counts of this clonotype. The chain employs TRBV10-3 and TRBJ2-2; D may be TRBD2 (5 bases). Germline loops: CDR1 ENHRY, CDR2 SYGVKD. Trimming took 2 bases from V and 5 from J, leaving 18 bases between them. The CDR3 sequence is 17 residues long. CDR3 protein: CAISERTTTPRTGELFF. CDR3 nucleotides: TGTGCCATCAGTGAGCGAACGACTACCCCGAGGACCGGGGAGCTGTTTTTT.

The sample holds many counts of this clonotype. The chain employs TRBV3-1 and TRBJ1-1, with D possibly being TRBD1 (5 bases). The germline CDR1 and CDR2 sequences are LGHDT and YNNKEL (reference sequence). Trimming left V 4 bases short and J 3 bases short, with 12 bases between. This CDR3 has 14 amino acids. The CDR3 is CASSLGQMDTEAFF. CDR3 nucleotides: TGTGCCAGCAGCCTAGGACAAATGGACACTGAAGCTTTCTTT.

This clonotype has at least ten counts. The CDR3 loop reads CASSLEDSRTDTQYF. DNA of the CDR3: TGCGCCAGCAGCTTGGAGGATAGCAGGACAGATACGCAGTATTTT. This rearrangement joins TRBV5-1 to TRBJ2-3; D not certain. CDR1 is SGHRS, CDR2 YFSETQ, per germline. The CDR3 is made up of 15 amino acids. Between the trimmed V and J ends, which lost 0 bases and 3 bases, there was a span of 11 bases. The full variable domain, in which reference TRBV5-1 and TRBJ2-3 provide the parts outside the CDR3, is KAGVTQTPRYLIKTRGQQVTLSCSPISGHRSVSWYQQTPGQGLQFLFEYFSETQRNKGNFPGRFSGRQFSNSRSEMNVSTLELGDSALYLCASSLEDSRTDTQYFGPGTRLTVL.

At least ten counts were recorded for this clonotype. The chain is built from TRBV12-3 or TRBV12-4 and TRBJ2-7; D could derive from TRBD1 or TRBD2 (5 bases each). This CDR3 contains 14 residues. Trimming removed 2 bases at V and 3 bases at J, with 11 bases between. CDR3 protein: CASSLYGGNYEQYF. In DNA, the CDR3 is TGTGCCAGCAGTTTATATGGGGGTAACTACGAGCAGTACTTC.

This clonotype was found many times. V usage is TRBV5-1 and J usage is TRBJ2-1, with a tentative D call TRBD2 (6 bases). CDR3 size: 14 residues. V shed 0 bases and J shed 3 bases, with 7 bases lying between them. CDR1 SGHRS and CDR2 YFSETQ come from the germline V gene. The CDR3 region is CASSLGGVYNEQFF. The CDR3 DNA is TGCGCCAGCAGCTTGGGCGGGGTCTACAATGAGCAGTTCTTC.

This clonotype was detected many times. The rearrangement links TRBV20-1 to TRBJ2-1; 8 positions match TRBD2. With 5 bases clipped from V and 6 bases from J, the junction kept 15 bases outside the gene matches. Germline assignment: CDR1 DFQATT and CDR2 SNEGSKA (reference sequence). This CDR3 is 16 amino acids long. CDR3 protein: CSARSLAAIISNEQFF. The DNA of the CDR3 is TGCAGTGCTCGATCACTAGCGGCCATCATCTCCAATGAGCAGTTCTTC.

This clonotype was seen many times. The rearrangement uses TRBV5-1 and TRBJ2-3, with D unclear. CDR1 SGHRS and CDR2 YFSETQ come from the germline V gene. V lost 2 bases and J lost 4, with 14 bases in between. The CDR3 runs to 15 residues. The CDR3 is CASSFGSYVPDTQYF. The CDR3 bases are TGCGCCAGCAGCTTCGGGTCCTATGTTCCAGATACGCAGTATTTT.

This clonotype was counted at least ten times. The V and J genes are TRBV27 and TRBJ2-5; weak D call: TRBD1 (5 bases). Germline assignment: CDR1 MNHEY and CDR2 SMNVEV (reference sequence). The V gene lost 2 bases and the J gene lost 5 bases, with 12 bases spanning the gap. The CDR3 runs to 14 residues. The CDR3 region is CASSLSRAAETQYF. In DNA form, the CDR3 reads TGTGCCAGCAGTTTAAGCAGGGCTGCGGAGACCCAGTACTTC.

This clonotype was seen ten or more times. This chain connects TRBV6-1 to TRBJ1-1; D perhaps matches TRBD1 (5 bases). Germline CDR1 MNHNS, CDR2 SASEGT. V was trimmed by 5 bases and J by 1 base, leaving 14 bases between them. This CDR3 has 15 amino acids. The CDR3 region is CASSTQSGQNTEAFF. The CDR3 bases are TGTGCCAGCAGTACCCAATCAGGACAGAACACTGAAGCTTTCTTT.

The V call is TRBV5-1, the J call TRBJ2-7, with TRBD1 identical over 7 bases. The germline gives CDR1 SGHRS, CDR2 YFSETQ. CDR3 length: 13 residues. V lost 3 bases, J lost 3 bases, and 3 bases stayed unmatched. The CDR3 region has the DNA TGCGCCAGCAGCTCAACAGGGGACTACGAGCAGTACTTC. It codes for CASSSTGDYEQYF.

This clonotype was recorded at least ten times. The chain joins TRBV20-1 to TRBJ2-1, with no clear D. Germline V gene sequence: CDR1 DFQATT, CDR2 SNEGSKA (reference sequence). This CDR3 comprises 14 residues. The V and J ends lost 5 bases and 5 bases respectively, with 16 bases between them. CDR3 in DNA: TGCAGTGCTCGCCTTGTGCCTCCCAACAATGAGCAGTTCTTC. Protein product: CSARLVPPNNEQFF.

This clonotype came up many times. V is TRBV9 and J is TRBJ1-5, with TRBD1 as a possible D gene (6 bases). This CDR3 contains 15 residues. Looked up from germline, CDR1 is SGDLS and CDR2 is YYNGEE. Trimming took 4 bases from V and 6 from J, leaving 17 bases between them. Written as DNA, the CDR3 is TGTGCCAGCAGCTTAGGGGGGGTAGGGACTCAGCCCCAGCATTTT. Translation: CASSLGGVGTQPQHF.

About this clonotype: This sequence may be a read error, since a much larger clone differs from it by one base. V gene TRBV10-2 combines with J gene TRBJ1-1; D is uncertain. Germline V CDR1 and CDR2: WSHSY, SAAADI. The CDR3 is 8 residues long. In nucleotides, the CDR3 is TGCGCCAGCACTGAAACTTTCTTT. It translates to CASTETFF.

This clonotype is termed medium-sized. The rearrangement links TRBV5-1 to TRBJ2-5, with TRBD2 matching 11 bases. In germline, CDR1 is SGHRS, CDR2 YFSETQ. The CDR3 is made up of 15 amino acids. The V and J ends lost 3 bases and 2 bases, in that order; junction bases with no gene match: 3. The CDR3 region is CASSWGTSGQETQYF. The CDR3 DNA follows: TGCGCCAGCAGCTGGGGGACTAGCGGACAAGAGACCCAGTACTTC. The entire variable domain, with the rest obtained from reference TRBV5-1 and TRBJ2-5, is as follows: KAGVTQTPRYLIKTRGQQVTLSCSPISGHRSVSWYQQTPGQGLQFLFEYFSETQRNKGNFPGRFSGRQFSNSRSEMNVSTLELGDSALYLCASSWGTSGQETQYFGPGTRLLVL.

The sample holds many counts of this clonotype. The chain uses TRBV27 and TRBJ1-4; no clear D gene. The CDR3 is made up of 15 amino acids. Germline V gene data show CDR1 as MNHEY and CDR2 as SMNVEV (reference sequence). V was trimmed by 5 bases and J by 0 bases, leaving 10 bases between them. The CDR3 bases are TGTGCCAGCAGTCCTTGGCCTGCAACTAATGAAAAACTGTTTTTT. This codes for CASSPWPATNEKLFF.

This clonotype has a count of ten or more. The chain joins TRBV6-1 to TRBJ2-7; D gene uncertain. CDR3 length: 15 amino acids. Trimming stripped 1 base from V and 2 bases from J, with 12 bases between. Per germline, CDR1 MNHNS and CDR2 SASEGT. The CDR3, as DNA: TGTGCCAGCAGTGAAGGGGGAACAATTACCTACGAGCAGTACTTC. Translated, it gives CASSEGGTITYEQYF.

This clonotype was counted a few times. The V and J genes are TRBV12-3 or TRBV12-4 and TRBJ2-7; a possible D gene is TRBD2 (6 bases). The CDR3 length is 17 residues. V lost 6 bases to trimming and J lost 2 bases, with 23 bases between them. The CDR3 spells CASRGGTPVDLTYEQYF. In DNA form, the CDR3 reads TGTGCCAGCAGGGGGGGAACTCCGGTCGATTTAACCTACGAGCAGTACTTC.

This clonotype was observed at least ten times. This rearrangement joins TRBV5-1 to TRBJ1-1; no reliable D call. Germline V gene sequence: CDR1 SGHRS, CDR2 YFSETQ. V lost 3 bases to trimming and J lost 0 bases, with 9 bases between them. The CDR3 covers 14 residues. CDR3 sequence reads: CASSWSQLNTEAFF. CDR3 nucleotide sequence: TGCGCCAGCAGCTGGTCGCAACTGAACACTGAAGCTTTCTTT.

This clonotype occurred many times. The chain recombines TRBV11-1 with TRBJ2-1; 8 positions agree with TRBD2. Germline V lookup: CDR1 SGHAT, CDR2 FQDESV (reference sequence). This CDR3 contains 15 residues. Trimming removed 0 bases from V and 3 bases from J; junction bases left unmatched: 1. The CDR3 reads CASSLASGIYNEQFF. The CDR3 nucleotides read TGTGCCAGCAGCTTAGCTAGCGGGATCTACAATGAGCAGTTCTTC.